The 3 T cell receptor beta chains given below trace back to one sample, sequenced in a study of vaccination and CD4 T cells after COVID-19 (dated by TCRdb to between 2021 and 2024). Libraries were made using PCR. The run used an Illumina iSeq 100. TCR sequencing of DNA from cultured CD4+ T cells used the Oncomine TCR Beta short-read assay at the Johns Hopkins FTIC core. TCRdb passed the public sequencing reads through fastp at Q25 and MiXCR, retaining productive beta sequences. Each entry is one CDR3 protein sequence, shown with its most common DNA and genes. This sample holds under 25,000 distinct CDR3 sequences; roughly two fifths were observed only once. 9% of the sample goes to the ten largest clones. The meaning of the sample's treatment or condition label: 10-day PBMC culture with coronavirus spike peptide pools or control peptides (ViraFEST assay). These receptors have no identified antigens.

Sequencing used CD4+ T cells from blood, cultured in vitro, obtained after SARS-CoV-2 vaccination. These receptors were taken from a human donor who had recovered from COVID-19.

The table lists this clonotype with a few counts. V and J are TRBV7-9 and TRBJ1-6; no clear D gene. Germline loops: CDR1 SEHNR, CDR2 FQNEAQ (reference sequence). Trimming removed 4 bases at V and 7 bases at J, with 11 bases between. CDR3 length: 14 amino acids. The CDR3 region has the DNA TGTGCCAGCAGCTACGGCGGTAGAAATTCACCCCTCCACTTT. Amino acid sequence: CASSYGGRNSPLHF.

Written as DNA, the CDR3 is TGTGCCAGCAGCTTAGTTCGCGGGTACGAGCAGTACTTC. This sequence encodes CASSLVRGYEQYF. The chain carries TRBV7-2 and TRBJ2-7; the D gene is possibly TRBD2 (5 bases). The CDR3 contains 13 residues. Trimming took 1 base from V and 4 from J, leaving 8 bases between them. CDR1 is SGHTA and CDR2 is FQGNSA in the germline V gene.

The chain carries TRBV20-1 and TRBJ2-7; TRBD2 matches at 8 bases. In germline, CDR1 is DFQATT, CDR2 SNEGSKA (reference sequence). The CDR3 covers 15 residues. Trimming at V came to 0 bases and at J to 4 bases, leaving 8 bases not matched to a gene. The CDR3: CSARDGPSGSYEQYF. The CDR3 bases are TGCAGTGCTAGAGATGGCCCTAGCGGGTCGTACGAGCAGTACTTC.